This TCR beta chain was profiled in a study of blood T cell repertoires in COVID-19. Study-wide context: From the United States, Italy and Spain came samples of acute and convalescent COVID-19. T cells, B-cell-depleted T cells, or PBMCs supplied cDNA or gDNA.

This clone was detected only a few times. One Seattle source followed patients from active infection through their disease course. Methods used by the authors: Nucleated cell counts were estimated from reference gene primer amplification. TCRdb's table, derived via immunoSEQ multiplex PCR, lists solely in-frame clones and lacks some. From that table come the V and J calls and clone size; the DNA was used to work out D and trimming. This sample has under 300,000 clones; about nine tenths occur once, and the top ten carry 0.8% to 0.95%. This sequence was found in a man younger than 45 with COVID-19, enrolled during active disease. Sequencing was performed on peripheral blood.

CDR3: CATSRPDRVGNQPQHF. CDR3 DNA sequence: TGTGCCACCAGCAGACCGGACAGGGTGGGGAATCAGCCCCAGCATTTT. The V call is TRBV15, the J call TRBJ1-5; 8 bases match TRBD1. The CDR3 covers 16 residues. V lost 2 bases and J lost 4; bases outside the gene matches: 7. Germline values: CDR1 LNHNV, CDR2 YYDKDF (reference sequence).